This T cell receptor beta chain is drawn from a study of cytomegalovirus exposure and HLA in healthy donors. Regarding the study as a whole: Looking again later, the authors saw that most CMV-associated TCR beta chains seemed HLA-restricted. The HLA-A and HLA-B alleles of most subjects were reportedly predicted accurately from TCR beta sequences.

The PCR had 60 Vbeta and 13 Jbeta primers. Clones were read by immunoSEQ multiplex PCR, and TCRdb kept only the in-frame ones, dropping some. The data hold about 120,000 clones, with about 74% observed a single time. Germline CDR1 is MDHEN and CDR2 is SYDVKM. V was pared by 5 bases and J by 5 bases, with 10 bases between. This CDR3 comprises 13 residues. Turning to this clone: Antigen specificity is unknown.

Sequences were obtained from PBMCs. The chain is built from TRBV28 and TRBJ1-5; no clear D. This TCR came from a woman between 40 and 55 years old in good health and CMV-seropositive. The CDR3 reads CASSPNGDQPQHF. CDR3 DNA: TGTGCCAGCAGTCCAAACGGGGATCAGCCCCAGCATTTT.